Below, 22 T cell receptor beta chains from the same sample are listed, as sequenced in a study of cytomegalovirus exposure and HLA in healthy donors. It was with 60 Vbeta and 13 Jbeta primers that the PCR ran. The protocol was immunoSEQ multiplex PCR, while the TCRdb copy is restricted to in-frame clones and leaves out a portion. Of more than 85,000 clones detected, 60% to 80% appear once; the ten largest clones hold about 15%. Sequencing was done on a sample of PBMCs. The receptor source for this set is a woman in her forties or fifties in good health and CMV-seropositive.

This clone was counted a few times. The V gene is TRBV5-6, the J gene TRBJ1-5, with D tentatively TRBD1 (6 bases). The V end was cut by 4 bases, the J end by 5 bases, with 16 bases between. The CDR3 sequence is 15 residues long. CDR1 is SGHDT, CDR2 YYEEEE, per germline. The CDR3 nucleotides are TGTGCCAGCAGCCGGGGACCAGACAGGTATCAGCCCCAGCATTTT. Encoded protein: CASSRGPDRYQPQHF.

This clone was recorded once. The chain employs TRBV14 and TRBJ2-3, with 8 positions matching TRBD2. The CDR3 runs 15 residues. The germline CDR1 and CDR2 sequences are SGHDN and FVKESK. Unmatched junction bases numbered 3, after V lost 1 base and J lost 3 bases. CDR3 nucleotide sequence: TGTGCCAGCAGCCAAGTAGCGGGAAAGACAGATACGCAGTATTTT. It yields the protein CASSQVAGKTDTQYF.

This clone showed up just a few times. The V gene is TRBV7-3, the J gene TRBJ2-7; perhaps TRBD2 as D (5 bases). This CDR3 is built from 14 residues. The V end was cut by 1 base, the J end by 5 bases, with 12 bases between. CDR1 and CDR2 (germline): SGHTA, FQGTGA. The CDR3 sequence: CASSLKVGGNEQYF. The CDR3 DNA follows: TGTGCCAGCAGCTTAAAGGTCGGAGGAAACGAGCAGTACTTC. Looking up the rest from reference TRBV7-3 and TRBJ2-7 gives the full variable domain: GAGVSQTPSNKVTEKGKYVELRCDPISGHTALYWYRQSLGQGPEFLIYFQGTGAADDSGLPNDRFFAVRPEGSVSTLKIQRTERGDSAVYLCASSLKVGGNEQYFGPGTRLTVT.

Here the CDR3 DNA reads TGCACCAGCAGCCAAGATTTGAGGGATTCGGGCTATTGGCATGGCTACACCTTC. Translation: CTSSQDLRDSGYWHGYTF. The chain recombines TRBV1 with TRBJ1-2. TRBV1 is described as a pseudogene. This CDR3 spans 18 amino acids.

For this clone: One end of the junction is discordant with germline, which a read error may explain. This sequence joins TRBV19 and TRBJ2-2, with D possibly matching TRBD1 (6 bases). Germline V gives CDR1 LNHDA, CDR2 SQIVND (reference sequence). The CDR3 has 16 residues. For the CDR3, the DNA is TGTGCCAGTAGCATAGACAGGCTCGCGAACACCGGGGAGCTGTTTTTT. Translated: CASSIDRLANTGELFF.

V is TRBV2 and J is TRBJ2-1; 11 positions agree with TRBD2. CDR1 is SNHLY, CDR2 FYNNEI, per germline. J lost 8 bases, V lost 11 bases, and 11 bases had no gene match. The CDR3 runs to 14 residues. CDR3 in DNA: TGTGCCTACAATAGCGGGAGGGCCGTTGATGAGCAGTTCTTC. Translating gives CAYNSGRAVDEQFF.

The table lists this clone with a few counts. The genes are TRBV7-2 and TRBJ2-5; TRBD2 matches at 12 bases. V shed 3 bases, J shed 4 bases, and the junction held 3 bases outside the gene matches. CDR3 size: 15 residues. CDR1 and CDR2 (germline): SGHTA, FQGNSA. In DNA, the CDR3 is TGTGCCAGCAGCTTCCAGACTAGCGGGAGAGAGACCCAGTACTTC. Translating gives CASSFQTSGRETQYF. The whole variable domain, filled in from reference TRBV7-2 and TRBJ2-5, reads GAGVSQSPSNKVTEKGKDVELRCDPISGHTALYWYRQSLGQGLEFLIYFQGNSAPDKSGLPSDRFSAERTGGSVSTLTIQRTQQEDSAVYLCASSFQTSGRETQYFGPGTRLLVL.

The genes are TRBV10-1 and TRBJ1-2; no firm D call. The CDR3 is 12 amino acids. Germline CDR1 and CDR2: WNHNN and SYGVQD (reference sequence). V shed 5 bases and J shed 4 bases, with 8 bases lying between them. In DNA, the CDR3 is TGCGCCAGCAGTCCACAGAGCTATGGCTACACCTTC. Translating gives CASSPQSYGYTF.

This clone was observed once. The genes are TRBV12-5 and TRBJ2-5; D may be TRBD1 (5 bases). The J call may be wrong; the DNA end is better matched by TRBJ2-7. Looked up from germline, CDR1 is LGHNT and CDR2 is FRNRAP. This CDR3 is built from 12 residues. CDR3 in amino acids: CASGLFGAEQYF. The CDR3 DNA reads as TGTGCTAGTGGTTTGTTTGGGGCCGAGCAGTACTTC.

This chain joins TRBV7-6 and TRBJ2-7, with 8 bases matching TRBD1. After removal of 4 bases from V and 2 bases from J, the junction contained 4 bases not matched to a gene. The germline V gene has CDR1 SGHVS and CDR2 FNYEAQ. The CDR3 contains 14 residues. CDR3 protein: CASSSGQGPYEQYF. The CDR3 DNA is TGTGCCAGCAGCTCCGGACAGGGCCCCTACGAGCAGTACTTC.

The gene calls are TRBV28 and TRBJ2-1, with TRBD2 matching 10 bases. The germline V gene encodes CDR1 MDHEN and CDR2 SYDVKM. With 3 bases clipped from V and 1 base from J, the junction kept 9 bases outside the gene matches. This CDR3 has 18 residues. The CDR3 nucleotides are TGTGCCAGCAGTTTTCCAAGCGGGAGGGCCTTTTCCTACAATGAGCAGTTCTTC. Its translation is CASSFPSGRAFSYNEQFF.

This clone came up a few times. This sequence joins TRBV5-4 and TRBJ1-2; 7 positions agree with TRBD1. Germline V gives CDR1 SGHNT, CDR2 YYREEE (reference sequence). The CDR3 totals 17 residues. V lost 0 bases and J lost 8; bases outside the gene matches: 16. The CDR3 region is CASSLGQGGSLNLGYTF. The CDR3 coding sequence is TGTGCCAGCAGCTTGGGGCAGGGGGGAAGTCTTAATCTAGGCTACACCTTC.

The V and J genes are TRBV9 and TRBJ2-3; TRBD1 aligns across 8 bases. The J segment lost 3 bases and the V segment lost 3 bases, leaving 6 bases of the junction unmatched. Germline-derived CDR1 and CDR2 are SGDLS and YYNGEE. There are 15 residues in the CDR3. The CDR3 loop reads CASSDRDRQTDTQYF. Written as DNA, the CDR3 is TGTGCCAGCAGCGACCGGGACAGGCAAACAGATACGCAGTATTTT. Combining the CDR3 with reference TRBV9 and TRBJ2-3 gives the whole variable domain DSGVTQTPKHLITATGQRVTLRCSPRSGDLSVYWYQQSLDQGLQFLIQYYNGEERAKGNILERFSAQQFPDLHSELNLSSLELGDSALYFCASSDRDRQTDTQYFGPGTRLTVL.

This chain uses TRBV2 with TRBJ2-5; 8 nucleotides line up with TRBD1. The germline V gene has CDR1 SNHLY and CDR2 FYNNEI. CDR3 length: 14 residues. Unmatched junction bases numbered 10, after V lost 8 bases and J lost 5 bases. CDR3 sequence (DNA): TGTGCCAGCGGGCAGGGGGCGCCCGCGGAGACCCAGTACTTC. This encodes CASGQGAPAETQYF.

V usage is TRBV19 and J usage is TRBJ2-5; 9 bases line up with TRBD1. V gave up 2 bases and J gave up 5 bases; unmatched junction bases: 6. The CDR3 is 15 residues long. In germline, CDR1 is LNHDA, CDR2 SQIVND (reference sequence). The CDR3 nucleotides read TGTGCCAGTAGTATACCAGGGACAGGGCTGGAGACCCAGTACTTC. Translating gives CASSIPGTGLETQYF.

The V gene is TRBV9, the J gene TRBJ2-7; D perhaps matches TRBD1 (6 bases). The CDR3 totals 14 residues. Germline-derived CDR1 and CDR2 are SGDLS and YYNGEE. Deletions cut 0 bases from V and 10 bases from J, with 17 bases between. CDR3 loop: CASSVEDRPRSQYF. CDR3 coding DNA: TGTGCCAGCAGCGTAGAGGACAGACCTAGGTCTCAGTACTTC.

This clone was seen once. The V gene is TRBV30, the J gene TRBJ2-2; TRBD2 matches 11 bases. CDR3 length equals 17 residues. CDR1 and CDR2 from the germline V gene are GTSNPN and SVGIG (reference sequence). J gave up 10 bases and V 4 bases, and 17 bases lay outside the gene matches. The CDR3 is CAWNPQTSGRMKLELFF. CDR3 nucleotide sequence: TGTGCCTGGAACCCCCAAACTAGCGGGAGAATGAAATTGGAGCTGTTTTTT.

CDR3: CASSQDMMGQRYNEQFF. The CDR3 DNA reads as TGCGCCAGCAGCCAAGATATGATGGGACAGCGTTACAATGAGCAGTTCTTC. The rearrangement joins TRBV4-3 to TRBJ2-1; 7 bases are shared with TRBD1. This CDR3 spans 17 amino acids. Germline CDR1 and CDR2: LGHNA and YSLEER. Trimming took 0 bases from V and 4 from J; bases not matched to a gene: 9.

This CDR3 is CASSFPSGGQETQYF. The CDR3 bases are TGTGCCAGCAGCTTCCCTAGCGGAGGCCAAGAGACCCAGTACTTC. The chain recombines TRBV5-4 with TRBJ2-5, with 7 positions matching TRBD2. V trimming: 2 bases; J trimming: 1 base; junction bases outside the gene matches: 5. In germline, CDR1 is SGHNT, CDR2 YYREEE (reference sequence). CDR3 size: 15 residues.

The chain couples TRBV6-6 to TRBJ1-2; no reliable D call. With 4 bases removed from V and 5 bases from J, the gap between germline ends came to 14 bases. This CDR3 contains 14 residues. CDR1 and CDR2 from the germline V gene are MNHNY and SVGAGI (reference sequence). The CDR3 region has the DNA TGTGCCAGCAGTTCAGGTTTAGGACTTTATGGCTACACCTTC. Translated, it gives CASSSGLGLYGYTF.

This chain joins TRBV5-1 and TRBJ2-3, with D possibly being TRBD1 (6 bases). Trimming removed 4 bases at V and 7 bases at J, with 13 bases between. This CDR3 contains 13 residues. CDR1 is SGHRS and CDR2 is YFSETQ in the germline V gene. The CDR3 reads CASSQDRSNTQYF. The CDR3 DNA reads TGCGCCAGCAGCCAGGACAGATCAAATACGCAGTATTTT.

The chain combines TRBV6-5 with TRBJ2-5; possibly TRBD1 for D (5 bases). The DNA end lines up better with TRBJ2-7; the J call may be wrong. The germline V gene encodes CDR1 MNHEY and CDR2 SVGAGI. CDR3 length: 13 residues. The CDR3 region is CATSTTDSYEQYF. The CDR3 region has the DNA TGTGCCACCTCGACGACAGACTCCTACGAGCAGTACTTC.